These 26 T cell receptor beta chains were all obtained from the same sample, sequenced in a study of blood T cell repertoires in COVID-19. Method: immunoSEQ multiplex PCR; TCRdb's copy keeps in-frame clones and lacks some. Altogether fewer than 350,000 clones are present, approximately 86% being singletons, with the ten largest covering about 12%. Sequenced sample: peripheral blood. The receptors here all came from a woman aged 70-85 years with COVID-19, enrolled during active disease.

The genes are TRBV30 and TRBJ2-7, with 10 bases lining up with TRBD2. Per germline, CDR1 GTSNPN and CDR2 SVGIG (reference sequence). Trimming took 0 bases from V and 3 from J; bases not matched to a gene: 5. The CDR3 runs 15 residues. The DNA of the CDR3 is TGTGCCTGGAGTGTAAAGCGGGGGGGCCACTACGAGCAGTACTTC. It translates to CAWSVKRGGHYEQYF.

This chain connects TRBV5-1 to TRBJ2-7; D gene uncertain. CDR1 and CDR2 from the germline V gene are SGHRS and YFSETQ. The CDR3 sequence is 14 residues long. The V and J ends lost 4 bases and 5 bases respectively, with 16 bases between them. The CDR3 sequence: CASSPSVTKNEQYF. The CDR3 DNA sequence: TGCGCCAGCAGCCCCAGCGTTACGAAAAACGAGCAGTACTTC.

V is TRBV10-3 and J is TRBJ2-5; TRBD2 agrees at 12 bases. Germline CDR1 and CDR2: ENHRY and SYGVKD. The CDR3 spans 19 residues. V dropped 0 bases and J dropped 3; count of bases not matched to a gene: 11. In nucleotides, the CDR3 is TGTGCCATCAGTGAGTCGGCGGCTAGCGGGGGGGTTCGTAAAGAGACCCAGTACTTC. The encoded protein is CAISESAASGGVRKETQYF.

V is TRBV2 and J is TRBJ2-5; the D gene is possibly TRBD2 (7 bases). CDR3 length equals 16 residues. CDR1 is SNHLY, CDR2 FYNNEI, per germline. The ends were cut back, 4 bases at V and 5 bases at J, with 20 bases in the middle. CDR3 residues: CASSGGGLQGSETQYF. The CDR3 nucleotides read TGTGCCAGCAGTGGGGGGGGGTTACAGGGTTCGGAGACCCAGTACTTC.

The rearrangement uses TRBV5-1 and TRBJ2-7; weak D call: TRBD2 (7 bases). V gave up 2 bases and J gave up 0 bases, with 12 bases separating them. Germline loops: CDR1 SGHRS, CDR2 YFSETQ. This CDR3 contains 15 residues. The CDR3 region is CASSFSGGLSYEQYF. CDR3 nucleotides: TGCGCCAGCAGCTTCTCCGGGGGGCTCTCCTACGAGCAGTACTTC.

This clone was counted once. The chain uses TRBV9 and TRBJ2-1; 9 bases align to TRBD2. This CDR3 is built from 15 residues. CDR1 is SGDLS and CDR2 is YYNGEE in the germline V gene. J lost 4 bases, V lost 3 bases, and 5 bases had no gene match. CDR3 sequence: CASSDSGGVYNEQFF. In DNA form, the CDR3 reads TGTGCCAGCAGCGATAGCGGGGGAGTATACAATGAGCAGTTCTTC.

Only a few counts were recorded for this clone. J is TRBJ1-5 and V is TRBV2, with D tentatively TRBD1 (5 bases). The CDR3 contains 15 residues. V was clipped by 2 bases and J by 9 bases, with 17 bases between them. Germline lookup yields CDR1 SNHLY and CDR2 FYNNEI. The CDR3 DNA follows: TGTGCCAGCAGTGAAATGGGGCCTCAAACCGGGCCCCAGCATTTT. Protein: CASSEMGPQTGPQHF.

The CDR3 bases are TGTGCCAGTACGCGGCAGATATCTGGAAACACCATATATTTT. Residues: CASTRQISGNTIYF. V usage is TRBV19 and J usage is TRBJ1-3; unclear D gene. This CDR3 contains 14 residues. Trimming left V 7 bases short and J 1 base short, with 11 bases between. Germline assignment: CDR1 LNHDA and CDR2 SQIVND (reference sequence).

This chain connects TRBV24-1 to TRBJ1-2; 9 bases align to TRBD1. CDR3 length: 16 amino acids. V shed 9 bases, J shed 1 base, and the junction held 11 bases outside the gene matches. Germline V gene data show CDR1 as KGHDR and CDR2 as SFDVKD. The CDR3 nucleotides are TGTGCCACCTCCACAGGGGGCGAGGGACTTAACTATGGCTACACCTTC. It translates to CATSTGGEGLNYGYTF.

The chain couples TRBV5-1 to TRBJ2-6; the D is unclear. V lost 0 bases and J lost 4, with 5 bases in between. Germline-derived CDR1 and CDR2 are SGHRS and YFSETQ. The CDR3 loop spans 14 amino acids. DNA for the CDR3: TGCGCCAGCAGCTTGGCCGGGGGGGCCAACGTCCTGACTTTC. This codes for CASSLAGGANVLTF.

This clone was detected a few times. The chain links TRBV27 to TRBJ1-6; 8 bases match TRBD1. From germline, CDR1 is MNHEY and CDR2 SMNVEV (reference sequence). The CDR3 sequence is 17 residues long. After removal of 4 bases from V and 1 base from J, the junction contained 6 bases not matched to a gene. The CDR3 bases are TGTGCCAGCAGTTCTCGGACAGGGAGGTCCTATAATTCACCCCTCCACTTT. Encoded protein: CASSSRTGRSYNSPLHF.

The table lists this clone with a count of one. The CDR3 spells CASSLDRGENTIYF. The CDR3 nucleotides read TGTGCCAGCTCACTAGACAGGGGCGAAAACACCATATATTTT. The rearrangement links TRBV18 to TRBJ1-3; 8 positions match TRBD1. This CDR3 is 14 amino acids long. Trimming cost V 4 bases and J 6 bases; bases outside gene matches: 5. Germline V lookup: CDR1 KGHSH, CDR2 LQKENI.

This chain links TRBV3-1 (or the pseudogene TRBV3-2) with TRBJ2-3; weak D call: TRBD1 (6 bases). CDR1 is LGHDT and CDR2 is YNNKEL in the germline V gene (reference sequence). The CDR3 runs to 15 residues. V was trimmed by 0 bases and J by 1 base, leaving 8 bases between them. The chain's CDR3 is CASSQEPGGTDTQYF. The CDR3 bases are TGTGCCAGCAGCCAAGAACCAGGGGGCACAGATACGCAGTATTTT.

The genes are TRBV6-5 and TRBJ2-1; D is perhaps TRBD2 (6 bases). V was cut by 0 bases and J by 11 bases, with 8 bases left in between. CDR1 MNHEY and CDR2 SVGAGI come from the germline V gene. The CDR3 runs to 12 residues. In DNA, the CDR3 is TGTGCCAGCAGTTACTCTAGCGGACAGCAGTTCTTC. This encodes CASSYSSGQQFF.

The J gene is TRBJ2-2, the V gene TRBV5-1, with TRBD1 identical over 9 bases. Per germline, CDR1 SGHRS and CDR2 YFSETQ. The CDR3 is 14 amino acids. V was pared by 4 bases and J by 6 bases, with 4 bases of the junction left unmatched. The CDR3 protein is CASSTGTGPGELFF. DNA for the CDR3: TGCGCCAGCAGCACCGGGACAGGGCCCGGGGAGCTGTTTTTT.

The DNA for the CDR3 is TGTGCCAGCAGCTTAGCGCCCGGGACTAGCGGGGGGGCGCGGGAGACCCAGTACTTC. It is translated as CASSLAPGTSGGARETQYF. The J gene is TRBJ2-5, the V gene TRBV7-6; 16 bases align to TRBD2. Germline CDR1 reads SGHVS; CDR2 reads FNYEAQ. The V segment lost 0 bases and the J segment 5 bases; nucleotides outside the gene matches: 9. The CDR3 runs to 19 residues.

V usage is TRBV10-3 and J usage is TRBJ2-1; TRBD1 aligns across 7 bases. The CDR3 consists of 18 residues. CDR1 is ENHRY, CDR2 SYGVKD, per germline. Trimming at V came to 4 bases and at J to 0 bases, leaving 12 bases not matched to a gene. The CDR3, as DNA: TGTGCCATCAGTGGATCTACCGGGACAGCTAGCTCCTACAATGAGCAGTTCTTC. It specifies CAISGSTGTASSYNEQFF.

The chain links TRBV19 to TRBJ1-1, with unresolved D. The CDR3 runs 13 residues. Per the germline V gene, CDR1 is LNHDA and CDR2 is SQIVND (reference sequence). V was cut by 2 bases and J by 0 bases, with 4 bases left in between. CDR3 nucleotides: TGTGCCAGTAGTATATGGCTGAACACTGAAGCTTTCTTT. This encodes CASSIWLNTEAFF.

V gene TRBV12-3 or TRBV12-4 combines with J gene TRBJ1-3; the match to TRBD1 covers 9 bases. V lost 5 bases to trimming and J lost 16 bases; unmatched junction nucleotides: 12. The CDR3 covers 13 residues. As DNA, the CDR3 is TGTGCCAGCAGTCCTTCCCCTAATGGACAGGGGTATTTT. Its protein is CASSPSPNGQGYF.

V and J are TRBV5-1 and TRBJ2-3, with 11 nucleotides matching TRBD1. Losses at the gene ends were 2 bases for V and 4 bases for J; bases not matched to a gene: 3. Germline loops: CDR1 SGHRS, CDR2 YFSETQ. This CDR3 comprises 15 residues. The CDR3: CASSLPGQGADTQYF. In nucleotides, the CDR3 is TGCGCCAGCAGCTTACCGGGACAGGGGGCAGATACGCAGTATTTT.

The chain links TRBV24-1 to TRBJ1-1; no reliable D call. The CDR3 consists of 16 residues. With 0 bases removed from V and 0 bases from J, the gap between germline ends came to 10 bases. Germline loops: CDR1 KGHDR, CDR2 SFDVKD. The CDR3: CATSDLSVGMNTEAFF. CDR3 nucleotides: TGTGCCACCAGTGATTTGTCCGTCGGTATGAACACTGAAGCTTTCTTT.

The V call is TRBV19, the J call TRBJ1-1; D gene ambiguous. This CDR3 spans 13 amino acids. The germline V gene has CDR1 LNHDA and CDR2 SQIVND (reference sequence). Trimming removed 3 bases from V and 5 bases from J, with 10 bases in between. The CDR3 is CASSIVGGTEAFF. In DNA, the CDR3 is TGTGCCAGTAGTATTGTAGGAGGAACTGAAGCTTTCTTT.

This chain uses TRBV9 with TRBJ2-2; D unclear. Germline V gene lookup returns CDR1 SGDLS and CDR2 YYNGEE. The CDR3 loop spans 15 amino acids. Trimming removed 2 bases from V and 2 bases from J, with 10 bases in between. In DNA, the CDR3 is TGTGCCAGCAGCGTTCAGGAACGAAACACCGGGGAGCTGTTTTTT. Protein product: CASSVQERNTGELFF.

The rearrangement links TRBV30 to TRBJ1-4, with TRBD1 as a possible D gene (6 bases). The germline V and J ends were trimmed by 3 bases and 7 bases, with 18 bases remaining between them. The CDR3 loop spans 15 amino acids. CDR1 is GTSNPN and CDR2 is SVGIG in the germline V gene (reference sequence). Here the CDR3 reads CAWRETGQSGEKLFF. The CDR3 bases are TGTGCCTGGAGAGAAACGGGACAATCAGGTGAAAAACTGTTTTTT.

The chain links TRBV7-3 to TRBJ2-1; 8 bases line up with TRBD2. Trimming removed 5 bases from V and 5 bases from J; junction bases left unmatched: 11. Germline CDR1 reads SGHTA; CDR2 reads FQGTGA. The CDR3 has 16 amino acids. CDR3 protein: CASSPFTSGANNEQFF. The CDR3, as DNA: TGTGCCAGCAGCCCTTTTACTAGCGGCGCGAACAATGAGCAGTTCTTC.

This clone was observed a handful of times. The J gene is TRBJ1-2, the V gene TRBV5-4, with 7 bases identical to TRBD1. CDR1 SGHNT and CDR2 YYREEE come from the germline V gene (reference sequence). CDR3 length: 15 amino acids. The J segment lost 2 bases and the V segment lost 0 bases, leaving 4 bases of the junction unmatched. The CDR3 here is CASSLAGRGNYGYTF. The CDR3 DNA reads TGTGCCAGCAGCTTGGCCGGCAGGGGGAACTATGGCTACACCTTC.